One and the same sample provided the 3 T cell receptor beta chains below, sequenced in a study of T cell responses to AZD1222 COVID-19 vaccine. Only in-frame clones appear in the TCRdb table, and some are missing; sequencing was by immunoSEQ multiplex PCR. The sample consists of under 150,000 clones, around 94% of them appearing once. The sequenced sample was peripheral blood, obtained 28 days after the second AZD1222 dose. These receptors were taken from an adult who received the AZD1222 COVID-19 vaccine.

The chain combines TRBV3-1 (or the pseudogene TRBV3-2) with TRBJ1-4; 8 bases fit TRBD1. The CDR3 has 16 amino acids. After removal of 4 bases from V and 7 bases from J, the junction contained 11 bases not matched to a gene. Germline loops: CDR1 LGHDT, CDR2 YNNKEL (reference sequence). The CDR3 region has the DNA TGTGCCAGCAGCCTTTGGGGGGGACAGGACGGTGAAAAACTGTTTTTT. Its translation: CASSLWGGQDGEKLFF.

The CDR3 coding sequence is TGTGCCAGCAGTTTCCCCGACCCAACCGGGGAGCTGTTTTTT. It codes for CASSFPDPTGELFF. This chain connects TRBV6-5 to TRBJ2-2; D gene unclear. The CDR3 runs to 14 residues. V was pared by 4 bases and J by 5 bases, with 11 bases between. Germline V gene sequence: CDR1 MNHEY, CDR2 SVGAGI.

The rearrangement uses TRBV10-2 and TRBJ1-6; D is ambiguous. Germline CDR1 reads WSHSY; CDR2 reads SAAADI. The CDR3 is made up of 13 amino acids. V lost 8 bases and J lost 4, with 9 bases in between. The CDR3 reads CASSMLYNSPLHF. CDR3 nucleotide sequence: TGCGCCAGCTCCATGCTTTATAATTCACCCCTCCACTTT.